Listed below are T cell receptor beta chains from one sample, sequenced in a study of shared clonotypes between healthy human individuals. Sequencing was performed with immunoSEQ multiplex PCR; in TCRdb, only in-frame clones are kept and a portion is missing. The data show 400,000 to 500,000 clones, roughly four fifths seen once. Sequencing used PBMCs. The receptors here all came from a woman aged 40 to 50 in good health. Some clones in this sample may be carry-over from other donors' samples. The CDR3 runs from the conserved cysteine through the conserved F or W. The D gene is left open where the match is weak. Clone sizes are given selectively: once, few, many, or a class where the clone is expanded.

j_call: TRBJ1-5; v_call: TRBV19; d_call: -; clone_size: -; cdr3_aa: CASSIKGVSNQPQHF
j_call: TRBJ2-7; v_call: TRBV11-2; d_call: -; clone_size: once; cdr3_aa: CASSESGTRSYEQYF
j_call: TRBJ2-1; v_call: TRBV9; d_call: TRBD2; clone_size: -; cdr3_aa: CASSGQREGLYNEQFF
j_call: TRBJ1-3; v_call: TRBV19; d_call: -; clone_size: -; cdr3_aa: CASSIQSGPGNTIYF
j_call: TRBJ2-7; v_call: TRBV7-9; d_call: TRBD1; clone_size: -; cdr3_aa: CASSRDRGYEQYF
j_call: TRBJ2-1; v_call: TRBV6-6; d_call: -; clone_size: -; cdr3_aa: CASSSGLKTYNEQFF
j_call: TRBJ2-2; v_call: TRBV7-9; d_call: -; clone_size: -; cdr3_aa: CASTLRRENTGELFF
j_call: TRBJ2-5; v_call: TRBV4-1; d_call: TRBD2; clone_size: -; cdr3_aa: CASSQEAGEWETQYF
j_call: TRBJ1-2; v_call: TRBV2; d_call: TRBD1; clone_size: -; cdr3_aa: CASSSDFGQGAPGYGYTF
j_call: TRBJ1-1; v_call: TRBV30; d_call: -; clone_size: -; cdr3_aa: CAWQGEGITEAFF
j_call: TRBJ2-7; v_call: TRBV5-4; d_call: TRBD2; clone_size: few; cdr3_aa: CASSRVAGGFSYEQYF
j_call: TRBJ2-7; v_call: TRBV5-1; d_call: TRBD2; clone_size: -; cdr3_aa: CASSIPTSGSGQYF
j_call: TRBJ1-1; v_call: TRBV6-4; d_call: TRBD1; clone_size: -; cdr3_aa: CASKAEGGYTEAFF
j_call: TRBJ2-6; v_call: TRBV18; d_call: TRBD1; clone_size: -; cdr3_aa: CASSPDRVPGANVLTF
j_call: TRBJ1-2; v_call: TRBV6-6; d_call: -; clone_size: few; cdr3_aa: CASSEKNSPTVYGYTF
j_call: TRBJ1-4; v_call: TRBV18; d_call: -; clone_size: few; cdr3_aa: CASSAGRGGKLFF
j_call: TRBJ2-7; v_call: TRBV30; d_call: TRBD2; clone_size: -; cdr3_aa: CAWSRGVNEQYF
j_call: TRBJ1-2; v_call: TRBV9; d_call: TRBD1; clone_size: -; cdr3_aa: CASSVDPGQGISTF
j_call: TRBJ1-2; v_call: TRBV2; d_call: -; clone_size: -; cdr3_aa: CASSEVMSGYTF
j_call: TRBJ2-2; v_call: TRBV19; d_call: -; clone_size: once; cdr3_aa: CASSSGPNTGELFF
j_call: TRBJ2-5; v_call: TRBV4-1; d_call: TRBD2; clone_size: many; cdr3_aa: CASSPRVAGGEQYF
j_call: TRBJ1-4; v_call: TRBV30; d_call: -; clone_size: -; cdr3_aa: CAWSRGIGEKLFF
j_call: TRBJ2-6; v_call: TRBV30; d_call: TRBD1; clone_size: -; cdr3_aa: CAWSTPGQGFFRSGANVLTF
j_call: TRBJ2-5; v_call: TRBV2; d_call: -; clone_size: -; cdr3_aa: CASSEYREETQYF
j_call: TRBJ1-2; v_call: TRBV15; d_call: TRBD1; clone_size: -; cdr3_aa: CATSRTHGTGRANYGYTF
j_call: TRBJ2-6; v_call: TRBV28; d_call: TRBD2; clone_size: -; cdr3_aa: CASAVTSGRTGANVLTF
j_call: TRBJ2-5; v_call: TRBV6-5; d_call: -; clone_size: -; cdr3_aa: CASRMDPARETQYF
j_call: TRBJ2-1; v_call: TRBV7-3; d_call: -; clone_size: -; cdr3_aa: CASSLMAGAPYNEQFF
j_call: TRBJ1-2; v_call: TRBV4-1; d_call: -; clone_size: -; cdr3_aa: CASSQPFGGKNYGYTF
j_call: TRBJ2-7; v_call: TRBV19; d_call: TRBD2; clone_size: -; cdr3_aa: CASSLRGDYEQYF
j_call: TRBJ2-7; v_call: TRBV11-2; d_call: -; clone_size: -; cdr3_aa: CASSPGNYEQYF
j_call: TRBJ2-3; v_call: TRBV6-7; d_call: TRBD1; clone_size: -; cdr3_aa: CASRPRGARGQITDTQYF
j_call: TRBJ1-2; v_call: TRBV9; d_call: TRBD1; clone_size: -; cdr3_aa: CASSAGVGQGLGYTF
j_call: TRBJ2-1; v_call: TRBV11-2; d_call: -; clone_size: -; cdr3_aa: CATEDGTVYEQFF
j_call: TRBJ2-1; v_call: TRBV7-9; d_call: -; clone_size: -; cdr3_aa: CASSRPGSSYNEQFF
j_call: TRBJ1-1; v_call: TRBV5-1; d_call: TRBD1; clone_size: few; cdr3_aa: CASSLDRGNTEAFF
j_call: TRBJ1-2; v_call: TRBV7-8; d_call: -; clone_size: -; cdr3_aa: CASSPTAQPSTF
j_call: TRBJ2-1; v_call: TRBV29-1; d_call: TRBD1; clone_size: few; cdr3_aa: CSAVPGQGSYNEQFF
j_call: TRBJ1-5; v_call: TRBV2; d_call: -; clone_size: -; cdr3_aa: CASSESWAGNQPQHF
j_call: TRBJ2-1; v_call: TRBV4-2; d_call: -; clone_size: -; cdr3_aa: CASSQEGVSTNEQFF
j_call: TRBJ1-2; v_call: TRBV4-1; d_call: TRBD1; clone_size: -; cdr3_aa: CASSQTVRDREKGYGYTF
j_call: TRBJ2-7; v_call: TRBV5-5; d_call: TRBD1; clone_size: -; cdr3_aa: CASSLGDSYSYEQYF
j_call: TRBJ1-5; v_call: TRBV19; d_call: -; clone_size: -; cdr3_aa: CASSIIRGNQPQHF
j_call: TRBJ2-3; v_call: TRBV4-2; d_call: TRBD2; clone_size: -; cdr3_aa: CASSQEGIAGGRTDTQYF
j_call: TRBJ2-3; v_call: TRBV7-2; d_call: -; clone_size: -; cdr3_aa: CASRGAATDTQYF
j_call: TRBJ1-4; v_call: TRBV7-2; d_call: -; clone_size: -; cdr3_aa: CASSRSSTNEKLFF
j_call: TRBJ1-4; v_call: TRBV7-3; d_call: -; clone_size: -; cdr3_aa: CASSLPAGDLRANEKLFF
j_call: TRBJ2-3; v_call: TRBV19; d_call: -; clone_size: many; cdr3_aa: CASSIGGLSTDTQYF
j_call: TRBJ2-1; v_call: TRBV6-4; d_call: TRBD2; clone_size: few; cdr3_aa: CASSPAAGGNNEQFF
j_call: TRBJ2-1; v_call: TRBV7-9; d_call: TRBD1; clone_size: -; cdr3_aa: CASSSQGAGNEQFF
j_call: TRBJ1-2; v_call: TRBV5-1; d_call: -; clone_size: -; cdr3_aa: CASSLGPGWSGYTF
j_call: TRBJ2-1; v_call: TRBV5-6; d_call: -; clone_size: -; cdr3_aa: CASSFVTFNEQFF
j_call: TRBJ1-1; v_call: TRBV27; d_call: -; clone_size: -; cdr3_aa: CASSGRTRDTEAFF
j_call: TRBJ1-4; v_call: TRBV30; d_call: TRBD1; clone_size: few; cdr3_aa: CAWSATGGISEKLFF
j_call: TRBJ2-1; v_call: TRBV6-1; d_call: TRBD2; clone_size: few; cdr3_aa: CASSEGLAGGNEQFF
j_call: TRBJ2-7; v_call: TRBV6-6; d_call: TRBD1; clone_size: -; cdr3_aa: CASKPGTGGYEQYF
j_call: TRBJ2-3; v_call: TRBV13; d_call: TRBD2; clone_size: -; cdr3_aa: CASSLGTSGGLTDTQYF
j_call: TRBJ1-5; v_call: TRBV7-2; d_call: -; clone_size: few; cdr3_aa: CASSNRQMSNSNQPQHF
j_call: TRBJ2-3; v_call: TRBV18; d_call: TRBD2; clone_size: -; cdr3_aa: CASSRSGGPTDTQYF
j_call: TRBJ2-1; v_call: TRBV11-3; d_call: TRBD2; clone_size: -; cdr3_aa: CASSINREVAAEQFF